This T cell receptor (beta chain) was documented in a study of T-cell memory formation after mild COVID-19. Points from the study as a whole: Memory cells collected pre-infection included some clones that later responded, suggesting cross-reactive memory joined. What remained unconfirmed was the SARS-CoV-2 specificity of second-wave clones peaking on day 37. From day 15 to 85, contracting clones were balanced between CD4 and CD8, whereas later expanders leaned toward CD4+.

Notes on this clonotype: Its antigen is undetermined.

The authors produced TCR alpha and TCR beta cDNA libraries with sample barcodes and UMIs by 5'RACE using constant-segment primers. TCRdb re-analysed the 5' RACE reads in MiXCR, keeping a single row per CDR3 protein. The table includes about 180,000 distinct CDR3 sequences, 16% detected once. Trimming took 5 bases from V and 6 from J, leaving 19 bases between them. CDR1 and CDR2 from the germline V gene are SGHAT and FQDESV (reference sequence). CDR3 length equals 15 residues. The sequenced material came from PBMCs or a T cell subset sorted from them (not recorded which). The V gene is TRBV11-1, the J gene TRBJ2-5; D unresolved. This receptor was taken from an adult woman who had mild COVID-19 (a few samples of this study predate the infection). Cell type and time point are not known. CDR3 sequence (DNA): TGTGCCAGCAGCCCGGGTGGCGTCAATGAGAAGACCCAGTACTTC. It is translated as CASSPGGVNEKTQYF.